This T cell receptor (beta chain) was found in a study of shared clonotypes between healthy human individuals (dated by TCRdb to the early 2020s). Background on the whole study: Three men and a couple of women, aged 18 to 49 years, made up the cohort. Between about 0.9 and 10 billion PBMCs per donor were obtained by leukapheresis. To estimate repertoire size and how much clonotype sharing occurs between individuals, the study deeply sequenced the blood TCR repertoires of several healthy adults. Per donor, three plates each were used for CD4 naive and CD4 memory, two for CD8 naive, and one for CD8 memory. To increase sequencing depth and limit assay-specific biases, TCR repertoire library preparation and sequencing were carried out by different laboratories using diverse techniques.

Using the deep immunoSEQ assay, TCR CDR3 regions were amplified from genomic DNA by multiplex PCR. Extracted genomic DNA from each cell subset was spread evenly across all wells of several immunoSEQ 96-well plates, with each plate serving as a replicate. For sorted subsets, around 0.2 ug genomic DNA, equal to about 30,000 T cell genomes, was loaded into each replicate PCR. Purified libraries were quantified with a Qubit 3.0 fluorometer, sized on a Bioanalyzer 2100, and re-quantified with the KAPA Library Quantification kit. Each immunoSEQ 96-well plate was sequenced on its own single-read 150-cycle Illumina NextSeq 550 flow cell. On the study's bioinformatics: Because the immunoSEQ output included only junctional sequences and no quality scores, the filtering could not be the same as the filtering used for full-length reads. Sequences were annotated with PyIR, a Python wrapper for IgBLAST v1.9, and V/J genes and CDR3 were assigned using IMGT germline references. Reads with weak V/J assignments (E-value above 1e-6), missing CDR3, stop codons, out-of-frame junctions, or ambiguous translated residues were removed. V3J clonotypes were defined as sequences sharing the same inferred V gene, J gene, and CDR3 amino acid sequence. To compute the percentage overlap between repertoires, the number of shared unique clonotypes was divided by the size of the smaller repertoire. Three approaches were used to assess repertoire richness: RTK rarefaction, the Chao1 estimator, and Recon v2.1 estimates of unobserved clonotypes. For all TCRbeta clonotypes obtained by the gDNA method from four donors, generation probabilities were computed with OLGA. Imported from immuneACCESS, the table was reduced by TCRdb to in-frame sequences with V and J called. These copies leave out some clones; in studies compared against another copy, an unresolved V gene accounts for under half, and the cause of the remainder is not known. V, J and clone size reflect that table, while D and trimming were determined from the DNA. This sample gives about 2 million clones in total; about 95% of them show up just once. The ten largest clones capture 1% to 1.3% of the sample.

For this clone: It lacks a known antigen. The record has no base qualities; no much larger clone is one base away.

The paper as a whole reports these results and caveats: Pairwise subsampling indicated that sequencing depth was expected to affect the degree of clonotype sharing among donors. Higher generation probabilities were observed for clonotypes shared by all four sorted-subset donors than for non-shared clonotypes. Sampling was restricted to blood, and TCR repertoires in tissue are likely to differ from TCR repertoires in blood. Approximately 4.8% of naive CD4, more than 3% of naive CD8, roughly 2.5% of memory CD4, and less than 0.45% of memory CD8 clonotypes were shared across a few donors. Rarefaction of sorted-subset datasets indicated incomplete sequencing despite the large sequencing depth. Estimated clonotype richness was generally larger for naive than for memory subsets. The genetic and exposure-history diversity represented was limited by the small number of donors.

For the CD8 naive samples, CD45RO-negative cells were positively selected for CCR7, yielding a CD45RA+CCR7+ population from which TemRA cells were excluded. Donors were healthy HIV-negative adults with no recently reported acute infections or vaccinations. Every donor was a Caucasian adult living in Nashville, Tennessee, USA. Blood was collected by leukapheresis, and PBMCs were isolated by Ficoll-Histopaque density gradient centrifugation and then cryopreserved in liquid nitrogen vapor phase. Analytical flow cytometry was used to check the purity and quantity of each magnetically sorted T cell population. Genomic DNA was isolated from every sorted fraction and measured by UV absorbance on a Nanodrop 2000c. The TCR sequence derives from a man between 18 and 29 years old in good health. The sample taken for sequencing was naive CD8+ T cells sorted from blood. What this sample's cell subset or site label stands for: CD45RA+CCR7+.

The nucleotide sequence reads TGTGCCAGCAGCAACACAGGGGGTCCTAATCTCTCCTACGAGCAGTACTTC. It translates to CASSNTGGPNLSYEQYF. Recombination linked TRBV5-6 to TRBJ2-7, with TRBD1 matching 8 junction bases. CDR1 is given as SGHDT and CDR2 as YYEEEE, both from the germline V gene. The V end gives up 4 bases and the J end 0 bases, leaving 12 bases in the junction not matched to a gene. From the cysteine up to the phenylalanine, the CDR3 has a length of 17 residues. Here the CDR3 DNA is all that survives: 51 bases in frame from base 1.